The rows below give T cell receptor beta chains drawn from one sample of a study of cytomegalovirus exposure and HLA in healthy donors. Measured with immunoSEQ multiplex PCR; TCRdb has only the in-frame clones, and not every one. This table has under 250,000 clones, around 85% appearing once. Material: PBMCs. The origin of the receptors is a woman in her 50s in good health and CMV-seronegative. CDR3s include the opening cysteine and the closing phenylalanine or tryptophan. A D gene is named only where the DNA matches it firmly. For some rows the clone size is stated as once, few or many, or as a class when expanded; others skip it.

CDR3,DNA,size,V,J,length,D
CASGQSSYNEQFF,TGTGCCAGCGGGCAAAGCTCCTACAATGAGCAGTTCTTC,-,TRBV7-9,TRBJ2-1,13,-
CASSFQGDYNEQFF,TGTGCCAGCAGTTTCCAGGGGGACTACAATGAGCAGTTCTTC,few,TRBV27,TRBJ2-1,14,TRBD1
CASRASGMSGELFF,TGTGCCAGCAGGGCTAGCGGGATGTCCGGGGAGCTGTTTTTT,-,TRBV27,TRBJ2-2,14,TRBD2
CASSYSGRGTNEQFF,TGTGCCAGCAGTTATAGCGGGAGGGGTACCAATGAGCAGTTCTTC,few,TRBV27,TRBJ2-1,15,TRBD2
CASSLSRREQGGVYEQYF,TGTGCCAGCAGTTTATCGAGGAGGGAACAGGGGGGAGTCTACGAGCAGTACTTC,few,TRBV27,TRBJ2-7,18,TRBD1
CASWGQGSNEQYF,TGTGCCTCCTGGGGACAGGGGTCCAACGAGCAGTACTTC,-,TRBV10-3,TRBJ2-7,13,TRBD1
CASSDGPSGRSYEQYF,TGTGCCAGCAGTGATGGGCCTAGCGGGAGGAGCTACGAGCAGTACTTC,-,TRBV6-1,TRBJ2-7,16,TRBD2
CASSSSDYTDTQYF,TGTGCCAGCAGTTCCTCGGACTATACAGATACGCAGTATTTT,-,TRBV27,TRBJ2-3,14,-
CSVRTGGNQPQHF,TGCAGCGTAAGGACAGGGGGTAATCAGCCCCAGCATTTT,-,TRBV29-1,TRBJ1-5,13,TRBD1
CASSKASSRQGLANTGELFF,TGTGCCAGCAGCAAAGCTTCATCGCGGCAGGGCCTCGCGAACACCGGGGAGCTGTTTTTT,-,TRBV21-1,TRBJ2-2,20,-
CASSIVSPDTQYF,TGCGCCAGCAGCATCGTGAGTCCAGATACGCAGTATTTT,-,TRBV5-1,TRBJ2-3,13,-
CASSGRGKLNIQYF,TGTGCCAGCAGTGGGCGGGGAAAGCTGAACATTCAGTACTTC,-,TRBV2,TRBJ2-4,14,-
CASAEDRGFNQPQHF,TGTGCCAGCGCTGAGGACAGGGGGTTCAATCAGCCCCAGCATTTT,-,TRBV6-5,TRBJ1-5,15,TRBD1
CASSPTRRNTDTQYF,TGTGCCAGCAGTCCTACCCGTAGAAACACAGATACGCAGTATTTT,few,TRBV27,TRBJ2-3,15,-
CASSQDLMASQDETQYF,TGCGCCAGCAGCCAAGATCTAATGGCCTCCCAGGATGAGACCCAGTACTTC,-,TRBV4-1,TRBJ2-5,17,-
CASSPTSGSLGNEQFF,TGCGCCAGCAGCCCGACTAGCGGGAGTTTGGGGAATGAGCAGTTCTTC,few,TRBV5-1,TRBJ2-1,16,TRBD2
CASSFSWQGNYGYTF,TGTGCCAGCAGCTTTAGCTGGCAGGGAAACTATGGCTACACCTTC,-,TRBV5-6,TRBJ1-2,15,-
CAWGPADYGYTF,TGTGCCTGGGGGCCGGCAGACTATGGCTACACCTTC,-,TRBV30,TRBJ1-2,12,-
CASSSLAGGSYEQYF,TGTGCCAGCAGTTCCCTAGCGGGAGGGTCCTACGAGCAGTACTTC,-,TRBV6-5,TRBJ2-7,15,TRBD2
CASKGAAISGNTIYF,TGTGCCAGCAAAGGGGCAGCCATCTCTGGAAACACCATATATTTT,-,TRBV28,TRBJ1-3,15,-
CASSKTRQATYEQYF,TGTGCCAGCAGCAAAACTCGACAGGCCACCTACGAGCAGTACTTC,-,TRBV21-1,TRBJ2-7,15,-
CASRETGLAGVNEQFF,TGTGCCAGCAGAGAAACTGGACTAGCGGGAGTGAATGAGCAGTTCTTC,-,TRBV28,TRBJ2-1,16,TRBD2
CASTTTSAYNEQFF,TGTGCCAGCACAACGACTAGCGCGTACAATGAGCAGTTCTTC,-,TRBV13,TRBJ2-1,14,TRBD2
CASSFTPGTRLNEQFF,TGTGCCAGCAGTTTTACACCCGGGACTAGGTTGAATGAGCAGTTCTTC,-,TRBV27,TRBJ2-1,16,TRBD2
CATSREMTLHQPQHF,TGTGCCACCAGCAGGGAGATGACTTTGCATCAGCCCCAGCATTTT,-,TRBV15,TRBJ1-5,15,-
CASTAAGANGELFF,TGTGCCAGCACAGCAGCGGGAGCTAACGGGGAGCTGTTTTTT,-,TRBV27,TRBJ2-2,14,TRBD2
CASSHYPQRGGETQYF,TGCGCCAGCAGCCACTACCCCCAGCGGGGCGGGGAGACCCAGTACTTC,-,TRBV5-1,TRBJ2-5,16,TRBD2
CSASSHEEQFF,TGCAGTGCTAGCTCCCACGAGGAGCAGTTCTTC,-,TRBV20-1,TRBJ2-1,11,-
CASSPLGQGGYEQYF,TGTGCCAGCAGCCCCCTGGGGCAGGGGGGCTACGAGCAGTACTTC,-,TRBV9,TRBJ2-7,15,-
CASSKGGQGHSPLHF,TGTGCCAGCAGCAAAGGGGGACAGGGTCATTCACCCCTCCACTTT,-,TRBV7-9,TRBJ1-6,15,TRBD1
CSTTGGTNEQFF,TGTTCCACGACAGGGGGCACGAATGAGCAGTTCTTC,-,TRBV7-9,TRBJ2-1,12,TRBD1
CASSARGTVTNEKLFF,TGTGCCAGCAGCGCCAGGGGCACGGTAACTAATGAAAAACTGTTTTTT,-,TRBV9,TRBJ1-4,16,-
CASSLRRLAGYEQYF,TGTGCCAGCAGCTTACGTAGACTAGCGGGCTACGAGCAGTACTTC,-,TRBV7-8,TRBJ2-7,15,TRBD2
CASRGDRRQPQHF,TGTGCCAGCAGAGGGGACAGGCGTCAGCCCCAGCATTTT,-,TRBV6-1,TRBJ1-5,13,TRBD1
CASSLGRGREFSNEQFF,TGCGCCAGCAGCTTGGGAAGGGGGCGGGAATTTAGCAATGAGCAGTTCTTC,-,TRBV5-1,TRBJ2-1,17,-
CASSFLAGATDTQYF,TGTGCCAGCAGCTTTCTAGCGGGAGCAACAGATACGCAGTATTTT,-,TRBV7-3,TRBJ2-3,15,TRBD2
CASSFSRTGKKTQYF,TGTGCCAGCAGTTTTTCTAGGACAGGGAAGAAGACCCAGTACTTC,once,TRBV28,TRBJ2-5,15,TRBD1
CASSPPGTGKYEQYF,TGTGCCAGCAGCCCACCCGGGACAGGGAAGTACGAGCAGTACTTC,-,TRBV27,TRBJ2-7,15,TRBD1
CASSLDYFTDTQYF,TGCGCCAGCAGCTTGGACTATTTCACAGATACGCAGTATTTT,-,TRBV5-1,TRBJ2-3,14,-
CASSSGLSYEQYF,TGTGCCAGCAGTTCGGGACTCTCCTACGAGCAGTACTTC,-,TRBV9,TRBJ2-7,13,-
CASSNPGGVINNSPLHF,TGTGCCAGCAGCAATCCAGGGGGCGTAATCAATAATTCACCCCTCCACTTT,-,TRBV7-2,TRBJ1-6,17,TRBD1
CASTEHSRSATDTQYF,TGTGCCAGCACCGAACACTCGAGGTCAGCCACAGATACGCAGTATTTT,-,TRBV28,TRBJ2-3,16,-
CASSSGWRKSSYEQYF,TGTGCCAGCAGCTCCGGGTGGCGGAAGAGCTCCTACGAGCAGTACTTC,-,TRBV5-8,TRBJ2-7,16,-
CASSLRGDRASKGHTF,TGTGCCAGCAGTTTACGGGGGGACAGGGCAAGTAAAGGCCACACCTTC,-,TRBV27,TRBJ1-2,16,TRBD1
CASSLSTGVADGYTF,TGTGCCAGCTCACTCTCGACAGGGGTCGCTGACGGCTACACCTTC,-,TRBV18,TRBJ1-2,15,TRBD1
CASSPGLANREQYF,TGTGCCAGCAGTCCGGGACTAGCAAACAGGGAGCAGTACTTC,once,TRBV28,TRBJ2-7,14,TRBD2
CASSQATGTGFHGANVLTF,TGTGCCAGCAGCCAAGCGACCGGGACAGGATTTCATGGGGCCAACGTCCTGACTTTC,-,TRBV4-2,TRBJ2-6,19,TRBD1
CASSFFPERGTSGITDTQYF,TGTGCCAGCAGCTTCTTCCCCGAGAGGGGGACTAGCGGGATCACAGATACGCAGTATTTT,-,TRBV7-8,TRBJ2-3,20,TRBD2
CASSYRGQKPQHF,TGTGCCAGCAGTTACAGGGGGCAAAAGCCCCAGCATTTT,once,TRBV28,TRBJ1-5,13,TRBD1
CASSPRSTYEQYF,TGTGCCAGCTCACCCAGGTCGACCTACGAGCAGTACTTC,few,TRBV18,TRBJ2-7,13,-
CSVATGAGANVLTF,TGCAGCGTTGCCACAGGGGCTGGGGCCAACGTCCTGACTTTC,-,TRBV29-1,TRBJ2-6,14,TRBD1